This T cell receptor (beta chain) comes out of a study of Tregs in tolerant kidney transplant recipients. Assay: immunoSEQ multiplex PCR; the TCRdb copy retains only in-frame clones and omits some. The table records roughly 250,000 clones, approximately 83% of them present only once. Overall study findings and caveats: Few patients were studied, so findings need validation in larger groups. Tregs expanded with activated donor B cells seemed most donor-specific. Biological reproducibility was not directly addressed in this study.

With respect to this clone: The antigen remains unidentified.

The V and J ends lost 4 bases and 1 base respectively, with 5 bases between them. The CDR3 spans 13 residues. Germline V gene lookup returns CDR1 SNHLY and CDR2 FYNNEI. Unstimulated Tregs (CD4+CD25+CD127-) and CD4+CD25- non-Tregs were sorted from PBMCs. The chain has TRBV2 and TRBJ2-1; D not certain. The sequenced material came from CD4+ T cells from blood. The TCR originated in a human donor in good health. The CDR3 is CASSVQSYNEQFF. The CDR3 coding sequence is TGTGCCAGCAGTGTCCAGTCCTACAATGAGCAGTTCTTC.